This is a list of T cell receptor beta chains from one sample in a study of CD4 T cells in relation to SARS-CoV-2 and coronaviruses. Produced via immunoSEQ multiplex PCR; TCRdb's table is partial and in-frame only. The repertoire holds under 90,000 clones, with 93% as singletons. The sample consisted of naive CD4+ T cells from PBMCs. The receptors stem from a human donor in good health. Both conserved end residues are part of each CDR3.

>TRBJ2-6|16|TRBV10-3
CAIGPGPTAGANVLTF
>TRBJ1-1|17|TRBV28
CASSLVRGGGENTEAFF
>TRBJ2-2|16|TRBV5-1
CASSRRQGANTGELFF
>TRBJ1-2|13|TRBV11-2
CASSSGQGYGYTF
>TRBJ1-6|15|TRBV7-2
CASSSPFRGRSPLHF
>TRBJ2-7|14|TRBV5-1
CASSLGVDAYEQYF
>TRBJ2-2|16|TRBV5-1
CASSLDGETNTGELFF
>TRBJ2-3|15|TRBV19
CASSIKGLATDTQYF
>TRBJ2-5|17|TRBV9
CASSEEVLAAHQETQYF
>TRBJ2-2|16|TRBV7-9
CASVFGGTPNTGELFF
>TRBJ1-3|13|TRBV5-1
CASSLDSGNTIYF
>TRBJ1-1|14|TRBV7-2
CASSPRQGAAEAFF
>TRBJ2-1|17|TRBV29-1
CSVARKEGGIGRDEQFF
>TRBJ2-2|16|TRBV9
CASSVSGSPNTGELFF
>TRBJ2-7|12|TRBV6-5
CASSFDNYEQYF
>TRBJ1-3|15|TRBV3-1/TRBV3-2
CASSQVQGSGNTIYF
>TRBJ2-1|15|TRBV6-1
CASSEGLAVYNEQFF
>TRBJ1-3|13|TRBV10-3
CATGRGSGNTIYF
>TRBJ2-3|13|TRBV7-2
CASSFGQGDTQYF
>TRBJ1-1|14|TRBV5-4
CASSLSQINTEAFF
>TRBJ2-6|13|TRBV28
CASTGGRANVLTF
>TRBJ1-6|15|TRBV28
CASSTRTGYNSPLHF
>TRBJ2-5|15|TRBV5-4
CASSPRDRGPETQYF
>TRBJ1-5|14|TRBV7-2
CASSLGGPGQPQHF
>TRBJ1-5|14|TRBV24-1
CATSPGRWDQPQHF
>TRBJ1-2|15|TRBV7-2
CASSPQRQGARGYTF
>TRBJ1-1|10|TRBV20-1
CSATHRKAFF
>TRBJ1-5|15|TRBV19
CASSIIGSSNQPQHF
>TRBJ2-1|15|TRBV27
CASSLRLASYNEQFF
>TRBJ2-7|16|TRBV7-9
CASSFTGGLGSYEQYF
>TRBJ1-5|15|TRBV19
CASKAGQVSNQPQHF
>TRBJ1-1|10|TRBV20-1
CSARRGEAFF
>TRBJ1-4|15|TRBV28
CASSPLGRPFEKLFF
>TRBJ1-2|16|TRBV4-1
CASSQDGAGLGYGYTF
>TRBJ1-1|12|TRBV19
CASRGRNTEAFF
>TRBJ1-2|15|TRBV3-1/TRBV3-2
CASSSPGQGINGYTF
>TRBJ1-6|11|TRBV3-1/TRBV3-2
CASRGNSPLHF
>TRBJ1-4|15|TRBV24-1
CATSDSRTANEKLFF
>TRBJ2-1|12|TRBV7-9
CASSPQGMEQFF
>TRBJ2-3|11|TRBV28
CASSFRDTQYF
>TRBJ1-2|15|TRBV30
CAWSGASGKTYGYTF
>TRBJ1-1|12|TRBV6-1
CASSDQFVGAFF
>TRBJ2-6|15|TRBV5-1
CASSLQGNGANVLTF
>TRBJ2-7|15|TRBV6-5
CASSRQGLRSREQYF
>TRBJ2-2|18|TRBV18
CASSPRESGTANTGELFF
>TRBJ1-4|14|TRBV5-4
CASSSRGPNEKLFF
>TRBJ1-2|14|TRBV5-1
CASKVGSGDYGYTF
>TRBJ2-5|14|TRBV2
CASSAGTVQETQYF
>TRBJ1-4|13|TRBV7-2
CASSLTPVKKLFF
>TRBJ2-3|15|TRBV5-1
CASSNRGQAGDTQYF
>TRBJ1-3|15|TRBV15
CATSRGGFSGNTIYF
>TRBJ2-5|14|TRBV3-1/TRBV3-2
CASSYGGTQETQYF
>TRBJ2-3|14|TRBV7-3
CASSLDGATDTQYF
>TRBJ1-1|16|TRBV11-1
CASSLAIGTVNTEAFF